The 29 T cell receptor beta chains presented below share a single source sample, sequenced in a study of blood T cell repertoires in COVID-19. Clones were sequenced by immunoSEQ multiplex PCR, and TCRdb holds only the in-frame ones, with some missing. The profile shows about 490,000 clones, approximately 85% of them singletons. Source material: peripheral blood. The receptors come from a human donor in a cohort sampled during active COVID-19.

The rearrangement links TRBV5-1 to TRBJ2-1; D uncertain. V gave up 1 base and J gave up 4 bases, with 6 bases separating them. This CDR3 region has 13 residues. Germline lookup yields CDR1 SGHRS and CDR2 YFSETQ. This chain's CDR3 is CASSLNTYNEQFF. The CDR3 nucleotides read TGCGCCAGCAGCTTGAACACGTACAATGAGCAGTTCTTC.

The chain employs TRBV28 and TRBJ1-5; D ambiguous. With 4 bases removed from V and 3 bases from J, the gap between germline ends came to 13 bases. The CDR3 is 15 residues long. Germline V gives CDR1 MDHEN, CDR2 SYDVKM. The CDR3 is CASSWLRLINQPQHF. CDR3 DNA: TGTGCCAGCAGTTGGTTACGGTTGATCAATCAGCCCCAGCATTTT.

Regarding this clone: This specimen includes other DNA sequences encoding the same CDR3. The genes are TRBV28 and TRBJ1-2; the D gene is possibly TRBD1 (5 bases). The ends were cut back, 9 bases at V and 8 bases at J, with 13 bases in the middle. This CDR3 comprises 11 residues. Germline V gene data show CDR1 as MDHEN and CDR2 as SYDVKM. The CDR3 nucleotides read TGTGCCAGTTCCCTTCAGGGCGGCTACACCTTC. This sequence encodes CASSLQGGYTF.

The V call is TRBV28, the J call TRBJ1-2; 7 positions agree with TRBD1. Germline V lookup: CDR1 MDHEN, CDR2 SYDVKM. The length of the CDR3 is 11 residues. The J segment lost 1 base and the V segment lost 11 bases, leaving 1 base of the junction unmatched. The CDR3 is CAYRGNYGYTF. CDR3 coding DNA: TGTGCCTACAGGGGTAACTATGGCTACACCTTC.

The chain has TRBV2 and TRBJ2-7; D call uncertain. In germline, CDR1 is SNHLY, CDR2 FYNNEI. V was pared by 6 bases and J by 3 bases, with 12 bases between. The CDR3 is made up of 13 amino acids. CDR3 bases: TGTGCCAGCAGGGGCCTTAACTTCTACGAGCAGTACTTC. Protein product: CASRGLNFYEQYF. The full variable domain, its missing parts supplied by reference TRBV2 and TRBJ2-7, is EPEVTQTPSHQVTQMGQEVILRCVPISNHLYFYWYRQILGQKVEFLVSFYNNEISEKSEIFDDQFSVERPDGSNFTLKIRSTKLEDSAMYFCASRGLNFYEQYFGPGTRLTVT.

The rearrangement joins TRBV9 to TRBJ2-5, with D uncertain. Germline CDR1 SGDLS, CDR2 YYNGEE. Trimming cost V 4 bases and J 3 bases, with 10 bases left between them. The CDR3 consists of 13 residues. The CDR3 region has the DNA TGTGCCAGCAGCATAGGCGGAAAAGAGACCCAGTACTTC. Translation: CASSIGGKETQYF.

The CDR3 sequence is CASSGPGQGRTEAFF. The CDR3 DNA is TGTGCCAGCAGCGGCCCTGGACAGGGAAGGACTGAAGCTTTCTTT. This chain uses TRBV3-1 (or the pseudogene TRBV3-2) with TRBJ1-1, with TRBD1 matching 8 bases. Looked up from germline, CDR1 is LGHDT and CDR2 is YNNKEL (reference sequence). V shed 5 bases and J 5 bases; nucleotides not matched to a gene: 10. The CDR3 is made up of 15 amino acids.

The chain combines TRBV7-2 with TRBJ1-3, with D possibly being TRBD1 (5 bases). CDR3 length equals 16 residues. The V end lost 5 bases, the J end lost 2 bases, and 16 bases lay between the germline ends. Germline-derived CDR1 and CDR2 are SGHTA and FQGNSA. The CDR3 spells CASSQFDSRTGNTIYF. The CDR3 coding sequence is TGTGCCAGCAGCCAATTCGACAGCAGAACTGGAAACACCATATATTTT. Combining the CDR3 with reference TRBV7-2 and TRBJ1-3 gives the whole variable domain GAGVSQSPSNKVTEKGKDVELRCDPISGHTALYWYRQSLGQGLEFLIYFQGNSAPDKSGLPSDRFSAERTGGSVSTLTIQRTQQEDSAVYLCASSQFDSRTGNTIYFGEGSWLTVV.

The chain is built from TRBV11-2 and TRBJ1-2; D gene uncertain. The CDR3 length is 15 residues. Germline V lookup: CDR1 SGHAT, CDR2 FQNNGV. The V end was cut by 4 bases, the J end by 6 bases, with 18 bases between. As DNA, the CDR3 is TGTGCCAGCAGCTCCGATCTTGCGGGGTTCGATGGCTACACCTTC. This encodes CASSSDLAGFDGYTF.

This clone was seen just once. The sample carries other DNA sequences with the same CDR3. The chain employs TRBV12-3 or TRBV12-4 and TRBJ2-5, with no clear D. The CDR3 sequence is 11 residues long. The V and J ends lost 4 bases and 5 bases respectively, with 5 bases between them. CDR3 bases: TGTGCCAGCAGTTCCGGGGAGACCCAGTACTTC. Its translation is CASSSGETQYF.

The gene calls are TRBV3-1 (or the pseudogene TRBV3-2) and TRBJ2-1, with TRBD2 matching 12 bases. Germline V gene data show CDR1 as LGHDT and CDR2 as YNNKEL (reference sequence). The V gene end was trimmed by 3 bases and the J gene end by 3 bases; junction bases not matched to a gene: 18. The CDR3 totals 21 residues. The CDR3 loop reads CASSHALASASGRARYNEQFF. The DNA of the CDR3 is TGTGCCAGCAGCCACGCCCTAGCTAGTGCTAGCGGGAGGGCCCGCTACAATGAGCAGTTCTTC.

Written as DNA, the CDR3 is TGCAGTGCTAGTCCAATCGAGAGAAACGCCAAAAACATTCAGTACTTC. Its translation: CSASPIERNAKNIQYF. The J gene is TRBJ2-4, the V gene TRBV20-1; D unclear. The CDR3 has 16 amino acids. Germline CDR1 reads DFQATT; CDR2 reads SNEGSKA (reference sequence). Trimming shortened V by 3 bases and J by 1 base, and 16 bases separated the two germline ends.

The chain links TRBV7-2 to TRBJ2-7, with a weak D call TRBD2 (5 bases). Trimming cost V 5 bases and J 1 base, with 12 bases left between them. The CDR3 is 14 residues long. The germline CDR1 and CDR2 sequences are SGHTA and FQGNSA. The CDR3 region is CASSAGPASYEQYF. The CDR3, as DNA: TGTGCCAGCAGCGCGGGCCCTGCATCCTACGAGCAGTACTTC.

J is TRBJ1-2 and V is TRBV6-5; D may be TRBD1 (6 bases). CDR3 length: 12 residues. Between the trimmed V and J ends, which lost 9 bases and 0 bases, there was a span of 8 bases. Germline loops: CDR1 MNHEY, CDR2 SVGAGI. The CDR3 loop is CASRDTNYGYTF. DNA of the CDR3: TGTGCCAGTCGGGACACTAACTATGGCTACACCTTC.

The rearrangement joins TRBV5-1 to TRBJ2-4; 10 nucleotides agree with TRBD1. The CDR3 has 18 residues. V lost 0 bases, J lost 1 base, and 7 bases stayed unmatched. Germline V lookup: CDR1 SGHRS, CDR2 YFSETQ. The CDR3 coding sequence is TGCGCCAGCAGCTTGGATCTGACAGGGGGCTTGGCCAAAAACATTCAGTACTTC. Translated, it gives CASSLDLTGGLAKNIQYF.

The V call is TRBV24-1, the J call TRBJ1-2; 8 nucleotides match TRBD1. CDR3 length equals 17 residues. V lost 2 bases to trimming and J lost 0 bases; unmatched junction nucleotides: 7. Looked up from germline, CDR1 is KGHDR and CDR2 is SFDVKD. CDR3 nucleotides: TGTGCCACCAGTGATTCGAGGCAGGGGGCACCTAACTATGGCTACACCTTC. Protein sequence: CATSDSRQGAPNYGYTF.

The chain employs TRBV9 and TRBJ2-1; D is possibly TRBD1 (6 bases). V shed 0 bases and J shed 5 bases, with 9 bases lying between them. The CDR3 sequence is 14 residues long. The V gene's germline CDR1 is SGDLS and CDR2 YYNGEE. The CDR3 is CASSVESGDNEQFF. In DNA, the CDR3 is TGTGCCAGCAGCGTAGAATCAGGGGACAATGAGCAGTTCTTC.

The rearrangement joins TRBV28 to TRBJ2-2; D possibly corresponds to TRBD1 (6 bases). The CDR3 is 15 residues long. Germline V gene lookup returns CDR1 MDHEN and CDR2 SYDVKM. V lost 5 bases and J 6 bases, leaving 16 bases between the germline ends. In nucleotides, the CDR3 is TGTGCCAGCAGTCCCTCGGGACAAGGGTCCGGGGAGCTGTTTTTT. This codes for CASSPSGQGSGELFF.

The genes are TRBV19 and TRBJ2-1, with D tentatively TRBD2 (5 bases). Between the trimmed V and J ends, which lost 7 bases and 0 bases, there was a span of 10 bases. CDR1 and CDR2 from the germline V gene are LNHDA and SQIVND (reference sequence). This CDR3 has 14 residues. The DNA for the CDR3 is TGTGCCAGTAAACGAGGGAGCTCCTACAATGAGCAGTTCTTC. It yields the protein CASKRGSSYNEQFF.

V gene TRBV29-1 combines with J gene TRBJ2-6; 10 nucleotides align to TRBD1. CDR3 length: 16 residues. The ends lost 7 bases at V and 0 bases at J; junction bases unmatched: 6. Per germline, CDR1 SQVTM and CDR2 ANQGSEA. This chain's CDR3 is CSARTGGPSGANVLTF. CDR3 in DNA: TGCAGCGCCCGGACAGGGGGACCCTCTGGGGCCAACGTCCTGACTTTC.

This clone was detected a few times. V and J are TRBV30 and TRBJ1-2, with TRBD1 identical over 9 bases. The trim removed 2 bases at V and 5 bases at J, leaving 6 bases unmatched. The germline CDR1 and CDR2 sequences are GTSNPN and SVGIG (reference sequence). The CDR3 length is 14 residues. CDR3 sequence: CAWSFGQGQYGYTF. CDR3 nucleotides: TGTGCCTGGAGTTTCGGACAGGGGCAATATGGCTACACCTTC.

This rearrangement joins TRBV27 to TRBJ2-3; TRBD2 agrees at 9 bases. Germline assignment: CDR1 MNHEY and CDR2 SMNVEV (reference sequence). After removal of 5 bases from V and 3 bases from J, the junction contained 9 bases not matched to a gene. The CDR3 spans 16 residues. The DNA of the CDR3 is TGTGCCAGCAGTCCATTAGCGGGAGTAGGGACAGATACGCAGTATTTT. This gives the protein CASSPLAGVGTDTQYF.

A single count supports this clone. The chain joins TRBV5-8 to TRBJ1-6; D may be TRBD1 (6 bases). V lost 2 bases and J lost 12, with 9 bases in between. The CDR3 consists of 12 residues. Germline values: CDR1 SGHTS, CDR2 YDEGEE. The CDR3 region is CASSLGTLPLHF. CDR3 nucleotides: TGTGCCAGCAGCTTAGGGACATTACCCCTCCACTTT.

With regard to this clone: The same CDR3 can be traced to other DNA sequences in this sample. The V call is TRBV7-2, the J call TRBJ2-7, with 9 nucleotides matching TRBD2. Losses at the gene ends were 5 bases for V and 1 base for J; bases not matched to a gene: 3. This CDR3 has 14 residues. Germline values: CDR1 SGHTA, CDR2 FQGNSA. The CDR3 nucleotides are TGTGCCAGCAGCCTGACTAGCGGTTCCTACGAGCAGTACTTC. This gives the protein CASSLTSGSYEQYF.

CDR3 loop: CASSYSAGGYTEAFF. CDR3 bases: TGTGCCAGCAGTTACTCAGCAGGGGGCTACACTGAAGCTTTCTTT. The chain combines TRBV6-5 with TRBJ1-1; 8 nucleotides align to TRBD1. J was trimmed by 3 bases and V by 0 bases; bases with no gene match: 3. Germline loops: CDR1 MNHEY, CDR2 SVGAGI. The CDR3 loop spans 15 amino acids.

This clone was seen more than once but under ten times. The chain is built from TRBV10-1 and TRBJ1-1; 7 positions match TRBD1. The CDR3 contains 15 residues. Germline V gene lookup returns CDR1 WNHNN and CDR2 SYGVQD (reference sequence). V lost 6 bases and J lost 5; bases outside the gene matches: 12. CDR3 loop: CASRQGQDPGTEAFF. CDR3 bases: TGCGCCAGCAGGCAAGGACAGGACCCGGGGACTGAAGCTTTCTTT.

The CDR3 here is CAWSVTGLGSTEAFF. The CDR3 DNA is TGTGCCTGGAGTGTAACAGGGTTAGGGAGCACTGAAGCTTTCTTT. The V and J genes are TRBV30 and TRBJ1-1, with a tentative D call TRBD1 (6 bases). The CDR3 is 15 amino acids. The V end was cut by 0 bases, the J end by 4 bases, with 15 bases between. CDR1 GTSNPN and CDR2 SVGIG come from the germline V gene (reference sequence).

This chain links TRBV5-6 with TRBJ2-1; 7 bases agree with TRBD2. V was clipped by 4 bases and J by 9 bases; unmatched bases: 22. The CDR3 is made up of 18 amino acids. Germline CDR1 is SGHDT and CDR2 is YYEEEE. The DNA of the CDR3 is TGTGCCAGCAGCCCAGTCGGGGGGTGGGAGGGCCGCGGAAGTGAGCAGTTCTTC. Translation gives CASSPVGGWEGRGSEQFF.

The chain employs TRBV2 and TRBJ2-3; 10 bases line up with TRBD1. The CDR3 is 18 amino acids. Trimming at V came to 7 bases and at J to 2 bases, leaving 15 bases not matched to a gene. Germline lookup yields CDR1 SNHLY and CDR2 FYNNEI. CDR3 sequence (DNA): TGTGCCAGCAACCTTAGACAGGGGGCGCGACCATCCACAGATACGCAGTATTTT. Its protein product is CASNLRQGARPSTDTQYF.